This passage covers 32 T cell receptor beta chains from one sample sequenced in a study of shared clonotypes between healthy human individuals. Generated by immunoSEQ multiplex PCR, the TCRdb table keeps only in-frame clones and is missing some. There are over a million clones in the sample; around 97% occur only once, and roughly 1.1% lies in the top ten. The sequencing input was naive CD4+ T cells sorted from blood. Noted subset: CD45RA+ positively selected. These receptors were obtained from a man aged 30 to 39 in good health.

The CDR3 spells CASSTGQGQETQYF. The CDR3 DNA follows: TGTGCCAGTAGTACGGGACAGGGCCAAGAGACCCAGTACTTC. The genes are TRBV19 and TRBJ2-5; 9 nucleotides line up with TRBD1. CDR1 and CDR2 (germline): LNHDA, SQIVND (reference sequence). The junction had 1 base not matched to a gene; V was cut back by 4 bases and J by 1 base. CDR3 length equals 14 residues. The full variable domain, completed using reference TRBV19 and TRBJ2-5, is DGGITQSPKYLFRKEGQNVTLSCEQNLNHDAMYWYRQDPGQGLRLIYYSQIVNDFQKGDIAEGYSVSREKKESFPLTVTSAQKNPTAFYLCASSTGQGQETQYFGPGTRLLVL.

This rearrangement joins TRBV19 to TRBJ2-7, with TRBD1 matching 7 bases. From germline, CDR1 is LNHDA and CDR2 SQIVND (reference sequence). V lost 5 bases and J lost 7; bases outside the gene matches: 5. The length of the CDR3 is 12 residues. The CDR3 region has the DNA TGTGCCAGTAGTGAACAGGGGTGGGAGCAGTACTTC. Its protein is CASSEQGWEQYF.

This clone has a handful of counts. This specimen includes other DNA sequences encoding the same CDR3. The V call is TRBV29-1, the J call TRBJ2-7; unclear D gene. The CDR3 covers 10 residues. Germline V gives CDR1 SQVTM, CDR2 ANQGSEA. The ends were cut back, 4 bases at V and 1 base at J, with 2 bases in the middle. CDR3 in amino acids: CSVGSYEQYF. The DNA of the CDR3 is TGCAGCGTTGGGTCCTACGAGCAGTACTTC.

The genes are TRBV28 and TRBJ2-7; 7 bases align to TRBD1. Germline V gives CDR1 MDHEN, CDR2 SYDVKM. The CDR3 sequence is 17 residues long. Trimming took 2 bases from V and 3 from J; bases not matched to a gene: 13. This chain's CDR3 is CASSLTYPRQGDYEQYF. The CDR3 bases are TGTGCCAGCAGTTTAACTTACCCGAGACAGGGAGACTACGAGCAGTACTTC.

The rearrangement uses TRBV6-1 and TRBJ1-5; D is unresolved. V was cut by 5 bases and J by 7 bases, with 12 bases left in between. The CDR3 spans 13 residues. Germline values: CDR1 MNHNS, CDR2 SASEGT. CDR3: CASSSHVYQPQHF. In DNA form, the CDR3 reads TGTGCCAGCAGTTCGCACGTTTACCAGCCCCAGCATTTT.

This clone was seen only once. V and J are TRBV27 and TRBJ2-7; no clear D gene. This CDR3 has 14 residues. The V end was cut by 1 base, the J end by 2 bases, with 9 bases between. Germline loops: CDR1 MNHEY, CDR2 SMNVEV (reference sequence). In nucleotides, the CDR3 is TGTGCCAGCAGTTTATTTTCCCAGGCCTACGAGCAGTACTTC. Translating gives CASSLFSQAYEQYF.

The rearrangement joins TRBV11-3 to TRBJ2-1; 7 bases are a match to TRBD2. The ends lost 1 base at V and 9 bases at J; junction bases unmatched: 12. Germline V gives CDR1 SGHNT, CDR2 YENEEA. This CDR3 is built from 16 residues. The CDR3, as DNA: TGTGCCAGCAGCTTAGGTGGGGCGGCGGGAGCGCTTGAGCAGTTCTTC. This encodes CASSLGGAAGALEQFF. The full variable domain, with the rest looked up from reference TRBV11-3 and TRBJ2-1, is EAGVVQSPRYKIIEKKQPVAFWCNPISGHNTLYWYLQNLGQGPELLIRYENEEAVDDSQLPKDRFSAERLKGVDSTLKIQPAELGDSAVYLCASSLGGAAGALEQFFGPGTRLTVL.

The chain is built from TRBV28 and TRBJ2-4; unclear D gene. Germline V gives CDR1 MDHEN, CDR2 SYDVKM. V was shortened by 2 bases and J by 0 bases, with 17 bases between the two germline ends. The CDR3 is 18 residues long. CDR3 sequence reads: CASSLGQRKALAKNIQYF. DNA of the CDR3: TGTGCCAGCAGTTTAGGGCAGAGAAAAGCTCTAGCCAAAAACATTCAGTACTTC. Supplemented by reference TRBV28 and TRBJ2-4, the full variable domain reads DVKVTQSSRYLVKRTGEKVFLECVQDMDHENMFWYRQDPGLGLRLIYFSYDVKMKEKGDIPEGYSVSREKKERFSLILESASTNQTSMYLCASSLGQRKALAKNIQYFGAGTRLSVL.

The chain links TRBV20-1 to TRBJ1-2; D uncertain. V was shortened by 5 bases and J by 7 bases, with 11 bases between the two germline ends. The CDR3 extends over 11 amino acids. Per the germline V gene, CDR1 is DFQATT and CDR2 is SNEGSKA (reference sequence). The CDR3 bases are TGCAGTGCTCTAATGGGAATTGGCTACACCTTC. This translates into CSALMGIGYTF.

This chain connects TRBV18 to TRBJ2-7; D not resolved. The CDR3 runs 16 residues. V lost 2 bases, J lost 0 bases, and 14 bases lay in between. CDR1 is KGHSH, CDR2 LQKENI, per germline. Here the CDR3 reads CASSPSLVGSSYEQYF. The CDR3 DNA reads as TGTGCCAGCTCACCAAGCCTAGTTGGGTCCTCCTACGAGCAGTACTTC. Full variable domain (outside the CDR3, taken from reference TRBV18 and TRBJ2-7): NAGVMQNPRHLVRRRGQEARLRCSPMKGHSHVYWYRQLPEEGLKFMVYLQKENIIDESGMPKERFSAEFPKEGPSILRIQQVVRGDSAAYFCASSPSLVGSSYEQYFGPGTRLTVT.

This clone appeared a single time. V is TRBV5-4 and J is TRBJ1-2, with D perhaps matching TRBD1 (6 bases). The germline CDR1 and CDR2 sequences are SGHNT and YYREEE (reference sequence). CDR3 length equals 13 residues. Trimming removed 3 bases at V and 4 bases at J, with 10 bases between. The CDR3 nucleotides read TGTGCCAGCAGCTCCCGACAGGTCTATGGCTACACCTTC. Amino acid sequence: CASSSRQVYGYTF.

The V gene is TRBV27, the J gene TRBJ2-3; D may be TRBD1 (6 bases). The CDR3 is made up of 16 amino acids. CDR1 and CDR2 (germline): MNHEY, SMNVEV (reference sequence). V lost 2 bases and J lost 4, with 16 bases in between. CDR3 coding DNA: TGTGCCAGCAGTTTACCTTCAGGGGCGCCGGCAGATACGCAGTATTTT. Amino acids: CASSLPSGAPADTQYF.

A word on this clone: Different DNA sequences within this sample yield the same CDR3. This chain uses TRBV9 with TRBJ2-3, with D tentatively TRBD1 or TRBD2 (5 bases each). Between the trimmed V and J ends, which lost 2 bases and 4 bases, there was a span of 8 bases. This CDR3 is 13 amino acids long. Germline V CDR1 and CDR2: SGDLS, YYNGEE. CDR3: CASSVVGPDTQYF. For the CDR3, the DNA is TGTGCCAGCAGCGTTGTGGGACCAGATACGCAGTATTTT.

V and J are TRBV5-1 and TRBJ1-1; a possible D gene is TRBD1 (6 bases). In germline, CDR1 is SGHRS, CDR2 YFSETQ. V lost 1 base and J 1 base, leaving 11 bases between the germline ends. This CDR3 region has 15 residues. DNA of the CDR3: TGCGCCAGCAGCTTGATACCGGGGGCGAACACTGAAGCTTTCTTT. Translating gives CASSLIPGANTEAFF.

V gene TRBV29-1 combines with J gene TRBJ1-1; maybe TRBD1 (5 bases). V dropped 2 bases and J dropped 4 bases, with 14 bases sitting between them. This CDR3 spans 14 amino acids. From germline, CDR1 is SQVTM and CDR2 ANQGSEA. The CDR3 coding sequence is TGCAGCGTTGAAAGGGGACTCGGGGGCACTGAAGCTTTCTTT. Translation gives CSVERGLGGTEAFF.

The chain is built from TRBV5-4 and TRBJ2-5; possibly TRBD1 for D (5 bases). CDR1 and CDR2 from the germline V gene are SGHNT and YYREEE (reference sequence). This CDR3 has 15 amino acids. Trimming took 1 base from V and 1 from J, leaving 11 bases between them. The DNA of the CDR3 is TGTGCCAGCAGCTTGATGGGGCGCGGCCAAGAGACCCAGTACTTC. This sequence encodes CASSLMGRGQETQYF.

The V call is TRBV5-1, the J call TRBJ2-7; D gene ambiguous. This CDR3 is built from 14 residues. The germline V gene encodes CDR1 SGHRS and CDR2 YFSETQ. V dropped 3 bases and J dropped 3 bases, with 13 bases sitting between them. CDR3 nucleotide sequence: TGCGCCAGCAGCTCGTTTGGGGTGGACTACGAGCAGTACTTC. Its translation is CASSSFGVDYEQYF.

The chain uses TRBV11-2 and TRBJ2-7; 8 bases fit TRBD2. The CDR3 sequence is 15 residues long. Germline CDR1 reads SGHAT; CDR2 reads FQNNGV. Germline trimming cut 0 bases from V and 4 bases from J; bases unmatched to any gene: 5. The CDR3 here is CASSLEASGWYEQYF. CDR3 bases: TGTGCCAGCAGCTTAGAGGCTAGCGGGTGGTACGAGCAGTACTTC.

Concerning this clone: This sample also contains other DNA sequences that code for the same CDR3. The rearrangement uses TRBV28 and TRBJ2-3; 9 bases map to TRBD2. The CDR3 is 16 amino acids. Trimming cost V 3 bases and J 0 bases; bases outside gene matches: 4. Germline CDR1 MDHEN, CDR2 SYDVKM. CDR3 coding DNA: TGTGCCAGCAGTTTCGGGCTAGCGGGAAGCACAGATACGCAGTATTTT. Protein: CASSFGLAGSTDTQYF.

This chain links TRBV10-2 with TRBJ2-7, with 9 bases identical to TRBD1. The germline gives CDR1 WSHSY, CDR2 SAAADI. The CDR3 spans 12 residues. J lost 6 bases, V lost 11 bases, and 8 bases had no gene match. For the CDR3, the DNA is TGCGCCTGCACAGGGGGCGCATCCGAGCAGTACTTC. This encodes CACTGGASEQYF.

The CDR3 coding sequence is TGCAGCGTTGCCCTCCGGGGGGTCTTGGGCGAGCAGTACTTC. Protein: CSVALRGVLGEQYF. This chain uses TRBV29-1 with TRBJ2-7; 7 nucleotides align to TRBD2. This CDR3 comprises 14 residues. Trimming at V came to 4 bases and at J to 6 bases, leaving 12 bases not matched to a gene. Germline V gives CDR1 SQVTM, CDR2 ANQGSEA.

The rearrangement links TRBV2 to TRBJ2-7; weak D call: TRBD2 (6 bases). Germline loops: CDR1 SNHLY, CDR2 FYNNEI. The V end lost 7 bases, the J end lost 1 base, and 23 bases lay between the germline ends. There are 17 residues in the CDR3. CDR3 region: CASTPMGGKYDSYEQYF. The CDR3, as DNA: TGTGCCAGCACCCCCATGGGGGGAAAATACGATTCCTACGAGCAGTACTTC.

The chain is built from TRBV5-6 and TRBJ2-1, with 12 bases that match TRBD2. V lost 4 bases, J lost 7 bases, and 12 bases stayed unmatched. Germline V gene sequence: CDR1 SGHDT, CDR2 YYEEEE. The CDR3 is 17 amino acids. The CDR3 loop is CASSLGLAGYGGNEQFF. In nucleotides, the CDR3 is TGTGCCAGCAGCCTAGGACTAGCGGGGTACGGGGGGAATGAGCAGTTCTTC.

This chain joins TRBV5-4 and TRBJ2-1, with 8 bases lining up with TRBD2. Trimming removed 3 bases from V and 8 bases from J; junction bases left unmatched: 10. The germline gives CDR1 SGHNT, CDR2 YYREEE (reference sequence). The CDR3 has 15 residues. This CDR3 is CASSSKLGRADEQFF. CDR3 in DNA: TGTGCCAGCAGCTCGAAACTCGGGAGGGCCGATGAGCAGTTCTTC. The full variable domain, its missing parts supplied by reference TRBV5-4 and TRBJ2-1, is ETGVTQSPTHLIKTRGQQVTLRCSSQSGHNTVSWYQQALGQGPQFIFQYYREEENGRGNFPPRFSGLQFPNYSSELNVNALELDDSALYLCASSSKLGRADEQFFGPGTRLTVL.

The chain has TRBV2 and TRBJ2-7; the D call may be TRBD1 or TRBD2 (5 bases each). The V and J ends lost 9 bases and 0 bases respectively, with 15 bases between them. CDR1 and CDR2 from the germline V gene are SNHLY and FYNNEI. This CDR3 comprises 14 residues. Here the CDR3 DNA reads TGTGCCAGTGGCGTTCCAGGGAGCTCCTACGAGCAGTACTTC. Its translation: CASGVPGSSYEQYF.

The V gene is TRBV7-2, the J gene TRBJ2-7, with 9 bases identical to TRBD1. J was trimmed by 5 bases and V by 5 bases; bases with no gene match: 1. CDR1 and CDR2 from the germline V gene are SGHTA and FQGNSA. This CDR3 is built from 12 residues. The CDR3 region is CASSRTGDEQYF. The CDR3, as DNA: TGTGCCAGCAGCCGGACAGGGGACGAGCAGTACTTC. Full variable domain (remainder filled in from reference TRBV7-2 and TRBJ2-7): GAGVSQSPSNKVTEKGKDVELRCDPISGHTALYWYRQSLGQGLEFLIYFQGNSAPDKSGLPSDRFSAERTGGSVSTLTIQRTQQEDSAVYLCASSRTGDEQYFGPGTRLTVT.

The gene calls are TRBV27 and TRBJ1-5; D is possibly TRBD1 (5 bases). There are 14 residues in the CDR3. Germline V gene data show CDR1 as MNHEY and CDR2 as SMNVEV (reference sequence). The ends were cut back, 3 bases at V and 5 bases at J, with 11 bases in the middle. The CDR3 DNA sequence: TGTGCCAGCAGTTTCCGGGGCGGGTATCAGCCCCAGCATTTT. It specifies CASSFRGGYQPQHF.

V is TRBV5-4 and J is TRBJ1-4, with TRBD1 matching 7 bases. V lost 4 bases to trimming and J lost 8 bases; unmatched junction nucleotides: 5. This CDR3 has 13 amino acids. CDR1 is SGHNT, CDR2 YYREEE, per germline (reference sequence). CDR3 protein: CASSGGQEEKLFF. DNA of the CDR3: TGTGCCAGCAGCGGCGGACAGGAGGAAAAACTGTTTTTT.

The V call is TRBV7-9, the J call TRBJ1-2; the D is unclear. Trimming left V 0 bases short and J 8 bases short, with 13 bases between. The CDR3 spans 14 residues. The germline V gene has CDR1 SEHNR and CDR2 FQNEAQ (reference sequence). This CDR3 reads CASSLARGREGYTF. The CDR3 DNA follows: TGTGCCAGCAGCTTAGCACGGGGTCGGGAAGGCTACACCTTC.

The V and J genes are TRBV5-1 and TRBJ2-5; D may be TRBD1 (7 bases). CDR1 and CDR2 (germline): SGHRS, YFSETQ. CDR3 size: 14 residues. The V gene lost 4 bases and the J gene lost 5 bases, with 15 bases spanning the gap. CDR3: CASSKTGRRETQYF. DNA for the CDR3: TGCGCCAGCAGCAAGACAGGGAGGAGGGAGACCCAGTACTTC.

To note about this clone: The germline gene is not matched at one end of the junction; a read error may be the cause. The V gene is TRBV2, the J gene TRBJ1-2; the D gene is possibly TRBD1 (6 bases). This CDR3 has 13 amino acids. Per germline, CDR1 SNHLY and CDR2 FYNNEI. The CDR3 region is CASSEHGSTGEAF. The DNA of the CDR3 is TGTGCCAGCAGTGAACATGGCTCGACAGGCGAGGCCTTC.

Points on this clone: This same CDR3 is encoded by further DNA sequences in the sample. The rearrangement uses TRBV20-1 and TRBJ2-7, with D unresolved. The CDR3 has 11 amino acids. Between the trimmed V and J ends, which lost 3 bases and 2 bases, there was a span of 5 bases. Germline V gene sequence: CDR1 DFQATT, CDR2 SNEGSKA (reference sequence). CDR3 sequence reads: CSASRTYEQYF. The CDR3 DNA is TGCAGTGCTAGTCGTACCTACGAGCAGTACTTC.